This entry features one T cell receptor beta chain sequence. Its antigen is as yet unknown. This sample was included in a study of PD-1 blockade in classical Hodgkin lymphoma. The CDR3 is 15 amino acids. CDR1 is GTSNPN and CDR2 is SVGIG in the germline V gene (reference sequence). V trimming: 0 bases; J trimming: 6 bases; junction bases outside the gene matches: 2. Each patient experienced a relapse that followed autologous stem cell transplantation, and brentuximab vedotin exposure varied. When best responses were assessed, they were complete response, partial response or progressive disease. Study-wide points: Repertoires differed for reasons still undefined, possibly disease activity or prior therapy.

Some clones are missing from TCRdb's copy, which holds only in-frame ones; the method was immunoSEQ multiplex PCR. This table holds approximately 79,000 clones, 85% to 95% found once. The origin of this receptor is a human donor with classical Hodgkin lymphoma. The rearrangement uses TRBV30 and TRBJ2-1, with 13 bases identical to TRBD2. The source was peripheral blood mononuclear cells (PBMCs), collected before the second cycle of nivolumab. CDR3 sequence (DNA): TGTGCCTGGAGTGTAGGACTAGCGGGAGCCAATGAGCAGTTCTTC. It codes for CAWSVGLAGANEQFF.